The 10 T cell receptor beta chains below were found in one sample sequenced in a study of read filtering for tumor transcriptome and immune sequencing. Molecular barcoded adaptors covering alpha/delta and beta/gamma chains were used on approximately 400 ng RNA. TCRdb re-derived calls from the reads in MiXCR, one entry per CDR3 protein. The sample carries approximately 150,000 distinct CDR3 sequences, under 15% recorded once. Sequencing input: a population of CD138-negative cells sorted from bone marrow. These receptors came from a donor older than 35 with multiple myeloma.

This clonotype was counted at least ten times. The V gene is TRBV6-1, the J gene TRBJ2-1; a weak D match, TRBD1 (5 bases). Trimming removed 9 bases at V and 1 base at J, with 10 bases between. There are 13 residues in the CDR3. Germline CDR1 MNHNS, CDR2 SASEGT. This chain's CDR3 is CARGQWSYNEQFF. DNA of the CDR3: TGTGCCAGGGGGCAGTGGTCCTACAATGAGCAGTTCTTC.

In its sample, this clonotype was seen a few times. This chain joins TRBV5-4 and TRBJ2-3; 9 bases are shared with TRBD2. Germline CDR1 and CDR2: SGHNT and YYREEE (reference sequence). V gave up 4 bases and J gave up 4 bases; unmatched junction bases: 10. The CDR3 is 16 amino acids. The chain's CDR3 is CASSPTSGRRADTQYF. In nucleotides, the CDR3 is TGTGCCAGCAGCCCGACTAGCGGTCGGCGGGCAGATACGCAGTATTTT.

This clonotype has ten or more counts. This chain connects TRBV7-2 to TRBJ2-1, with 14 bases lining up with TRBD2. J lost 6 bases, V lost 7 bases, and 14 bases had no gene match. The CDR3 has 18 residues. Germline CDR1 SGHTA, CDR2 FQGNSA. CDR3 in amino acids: CASITGTSGSKWFNEQFF. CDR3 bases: TGTGCCAGCATCACCGGGACTAGCGGGAGTAAGTGGTTCAATGAGCAGTTCTTC.

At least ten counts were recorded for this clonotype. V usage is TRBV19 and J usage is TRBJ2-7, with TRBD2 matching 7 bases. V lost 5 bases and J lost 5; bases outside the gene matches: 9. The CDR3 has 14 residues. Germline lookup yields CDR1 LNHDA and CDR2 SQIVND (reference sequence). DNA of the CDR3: TGTGCCAGTAGTCCCGGGGGAGGGATCGACGAGCAGTACTTC. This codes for CASSPGGGIDEQYF.

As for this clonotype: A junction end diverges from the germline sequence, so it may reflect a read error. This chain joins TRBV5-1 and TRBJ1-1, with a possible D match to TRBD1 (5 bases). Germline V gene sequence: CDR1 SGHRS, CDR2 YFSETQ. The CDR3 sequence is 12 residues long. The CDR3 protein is CASGLGGTEAFF. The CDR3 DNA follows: TGCGCCAGCGGCTTGGGGGGTACTGAAGCTTTCTTT.

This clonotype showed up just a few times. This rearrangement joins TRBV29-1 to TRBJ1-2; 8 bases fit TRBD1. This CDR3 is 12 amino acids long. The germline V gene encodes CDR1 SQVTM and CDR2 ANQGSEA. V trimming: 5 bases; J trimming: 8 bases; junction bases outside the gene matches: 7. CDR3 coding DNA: TGCAGCGTTCAACAGGGGGGGCGCGGCTACACCTTC. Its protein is CSVQQGGRGYTF. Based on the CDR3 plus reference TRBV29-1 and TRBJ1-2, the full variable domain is SAVISQKPSRDICQRGTSLTIQCQVDSQVTMMFWYRQQPGQSLTLIATANQGSEATYESGFVIDKFPISRPNLTFSTLTVSNMSPEDSSIYLCSVQQGGRGYTFGSGTRLTVV.

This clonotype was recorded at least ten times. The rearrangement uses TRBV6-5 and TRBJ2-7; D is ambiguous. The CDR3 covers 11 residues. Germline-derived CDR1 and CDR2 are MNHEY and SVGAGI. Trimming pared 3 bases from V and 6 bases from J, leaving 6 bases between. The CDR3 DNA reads TGTGCCAGCAGTTATATGTTCGAGCAGTACTTC. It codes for CASSYMFEQYF.

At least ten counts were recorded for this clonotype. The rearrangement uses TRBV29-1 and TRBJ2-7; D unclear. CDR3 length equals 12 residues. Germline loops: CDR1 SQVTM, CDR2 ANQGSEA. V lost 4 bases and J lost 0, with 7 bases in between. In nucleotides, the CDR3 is TGCAGCGTTGCCCAGAACTCCTACGAGCAGTACTTC. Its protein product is CSVAQNSYEQYF.

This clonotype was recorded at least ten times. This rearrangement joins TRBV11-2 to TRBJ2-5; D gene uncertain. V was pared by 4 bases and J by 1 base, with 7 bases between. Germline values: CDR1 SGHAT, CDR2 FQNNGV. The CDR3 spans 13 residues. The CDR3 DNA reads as TGTGCCAGCAGCTCGGAAGTCCAAGAGACCCAGTACTTC. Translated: CASSSEVQETQYF. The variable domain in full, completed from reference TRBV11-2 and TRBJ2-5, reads EAGVAQSPRYKIIEKRQSVAFWCNPISGHATLYWYQQILGQGPKLLIQFQNNGVVDDSQLPKDRFSAERLKGVDSTLKIQPAKLEDSAVYLCASSSEVQETQYFGPGTRLLVL.

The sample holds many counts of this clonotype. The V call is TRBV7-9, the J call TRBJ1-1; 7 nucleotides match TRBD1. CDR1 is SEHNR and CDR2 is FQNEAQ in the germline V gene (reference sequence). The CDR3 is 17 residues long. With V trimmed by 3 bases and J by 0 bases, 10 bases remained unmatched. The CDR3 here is CASSFNRGRALNTEAFF. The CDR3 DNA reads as TGTGCCAGCAGCTTCAACAGGGGCCGCGCCCTGAACACTGAAGCTTTCTTT.